The rows below give T cell receptor beta chains drawn from one sample of a study of CD8 T cells in Susac syndrome. TCRdb redid the calling of the immunoSEQ multiplex PCR reads with MiXCR, one entry per CDR3 protein. This table has approximately 160,000 distinct CDR3 sequences, roughly 95% appearing once. Sequencing input: CD4+ T cells from PBMCs. All receptors come from a human donor with Susac syndrome. Both conserved end residues are part of each CDR3. D genes are given only for firm matches. Clone size appears in some rows only: once, few, many, or a class for an expanded clone.

>TRBV5-1|NA|NA|TRBJ2-3
TGCGCCAGCAGCTTGGCTCCGGCAGCCGTTAACACAGATACGCAGTATTTT
CASSLAPAAVNTDTQYF
>TRBV4-3|once|TRBD1|TRBJ1-2
TGCGCCAGCAGCCACCTGACCGGGACAGGGGGTTATGGCTACACCTTC
CASSHLTGTGGYGYTF
>TRBV30|NA|NA|TRBJ1-1
TGTGCCTGGAGCTCTTCCTGGCTCACTGAAGCTTTCTTT
CAWSSSWLTEAFF
>TRBV20-1|NA|NA|TRBJ1-1
TGCAGCGCATGGGACCAGGAAGCTTTCTTT
CSAWDQEAFF
>TRBV28|NA|NA|TRBJ2-2
TGTGCCAGCAGTTCGGCAGCCTTAGGGACCGGGGAGCTGTTTTTT
CASSSAALGTGELFF
>TRBV29-1|NA|NA|TRBJ1-1
TGCAGCGTTTCTTATGGGACTGAAGCTTTCTTT
CSVSYGTEAFF
>TRBV20-1|NA|TRBD1|TRBJ1-2
TGCAGTGCTCAATCTCCGGGACAGAGTTACGGGTATGGCTACACCTTC
CSAQSPGQSYGYGYTF
>TRBV13|once|TRBD2|TRBJ2-7
TGTGCCAGCGGACGGACTAGCGAATATAGCGAGCAGTACTTC
CASGRTSEYSEQYF
>TRBV18|NA|NA|TRBJ1-2
TGTGCCAGCTCACCACAGGGGTTCGACTATGGCTACACCTTC
CASSPQGFDYGYTF
>TRBV30|NA|TRBD2|TRBJ2-4
TGTGCCTGGGCGACTAGCGGGAGGGGAAACATTCAGTACTTC
CAWATSGRGNIQYF
>TRBV3-1|NA|TRBD1|TRBJ1-3
TGTGCCAGCAGCCTCGGGACAGGGGGTTTACTGGAAAACACCATATATTTT
CASSLGTGGLLENTIYF
>TRBV4-1|NA|TRBD2|TRBJ2-1
TGCGCCAGCAGCCAAGGAACAGGTGCTCAACCAGCGGGGGGCTACAATGAGCAGTTCTTC
CASSQGTGAQPAGGYNEQFF
>TRBV5-1|NA|NA|TRBJ1-2
TGCGCCAGCAGCGAGGGTCCTAACTATGGCTACACCTTC
CASSEGPNYGYTF
>TRBV7-9|NA|TRBD2|TRBJ2-1
TGTGCCAGCAGCTCGAGGGGGGGCGGGAGGCTGATCAATGAGCAGTTCTTC
CASSSRGGGRLINEQFF
>TRBV5-6|NA|NA|TRBJ1-2
TGTGCCAGCAGCCCCCGGGTTCGGGTGGACTATGGCTACACCTTC
CASSPRVRVDYGYTF
>TRBV20-1|NA|NA|TRBJ1-5
TGCAGTGCTAGTTCATCGGGACTCAATCAGCCCCAGCATTTT
CSASSSGLNQPQHF
>TRBV25-1|NA|NA|TRBJ2-7
TGTGCCAGCAGGGGAAGGGTGGACGAGCAGTACTTC
CASRGRVDEQYF
>TRBV5-1|NA|TRBD1|TRBJ2-5
TGCGCCAGCGGACGACAGGGCCCTCAAGAGACCCAGTACTTC
CASGRQGPQETQYF
>TRBV2|NA|NA|TRBJ2-6
TGTGCCAGCAGTGAAAGCAGCAGCTCTGGGGCCAACGTCCTGACTTTC
CASSESSSSGANVLTF
>TRBV30|NA|NA|TRBJ1-1
TGTGCCTGGAGTGAGGAGAAAGAAGCTTTCTTT
CAWSEEKEAFF
>TRBV19|NA|TRBD2|TRBJ2-2
TGTGCCAGTACCGGAAGACCGGGACTAGCGGGAACGAACACCGGGGAGCTGTTTTTT
CASTGRPGLAGTNTGELFF